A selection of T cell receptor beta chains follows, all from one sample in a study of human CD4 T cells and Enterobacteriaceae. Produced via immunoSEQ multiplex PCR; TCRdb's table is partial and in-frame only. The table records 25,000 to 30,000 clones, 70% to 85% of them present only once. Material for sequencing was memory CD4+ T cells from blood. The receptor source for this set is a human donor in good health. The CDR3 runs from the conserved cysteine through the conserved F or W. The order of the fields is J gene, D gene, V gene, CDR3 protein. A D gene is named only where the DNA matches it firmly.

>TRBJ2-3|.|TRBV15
CATSTGSGQHTQYF
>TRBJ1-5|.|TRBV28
CASRVGGNQPQHF
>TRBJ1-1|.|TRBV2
CASSDQTVTNTEAFF
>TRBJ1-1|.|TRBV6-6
CASSPPGGYEAFF
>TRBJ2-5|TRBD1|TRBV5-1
CASSLGQGPGYQETQYF
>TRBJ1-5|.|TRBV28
CASSFPDRYQPQHF
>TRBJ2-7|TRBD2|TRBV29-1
CSVALRGASDEQYF
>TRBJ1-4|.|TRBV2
CASGLVLNEKLFF
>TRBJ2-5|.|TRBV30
CAWSSPGTGKETQYF
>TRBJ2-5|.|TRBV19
CASSIGTYQETQYF
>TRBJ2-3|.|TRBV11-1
CASSPPSWRGSADTQYF
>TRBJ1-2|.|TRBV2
CASSEAPKGGEGYTF
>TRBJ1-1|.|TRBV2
CASSRRGQGTKAFF
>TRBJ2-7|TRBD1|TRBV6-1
CASSEPGQSSYEQYF
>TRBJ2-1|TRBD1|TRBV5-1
CASSWGQSYNEQFF
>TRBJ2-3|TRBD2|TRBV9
CASSESGRAQDTQYF
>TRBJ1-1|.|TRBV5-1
CASSFNRANTEAFF
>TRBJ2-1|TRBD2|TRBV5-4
CASSLLADSYNEQFF
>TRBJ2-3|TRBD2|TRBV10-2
CARAGGETDTQYF
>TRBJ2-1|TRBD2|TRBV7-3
CASTMTSGSNEQFF
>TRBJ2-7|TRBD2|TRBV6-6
CASSGLADYEQYF
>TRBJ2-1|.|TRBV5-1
CASSLLGAYNEQFF
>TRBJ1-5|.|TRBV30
CAWSKGSNQPQHF